This T cell receptor (beta chain) is from a study of post-analysis software for immune sequencing data. Per the germline V gene, CDR1 is SGHRS and CDR2 is YFSETQ. CDR3 length: 14 residues. Carried by the TCR beta cDNA libraries were unique molecular identifiers. TCRdb used MiXCR to reprocess the PCR reads, holding one entry per CDR3 protein. The sample carries about 810,000 distinct CDR3 sequences, roughly 50% recorded once. Only a few counts were recorded for this clonotype. Antigen: not known. General observations from the study: Patients carried roughly 5 TRBV segments more frequently than controls did, and TRBV5-6, TRBV5-1 and TRBV20-1 were among them. Controls significantly exceeded multiple sclerosis patients in normalized Chao1 diversity.

This sequence originates from a girl aged 10 to 17 with multiple sclerosis. The chain carries TRBV5-1 and TRBJ2-7, with TRBD1 matching over 9 bases. The DNA end is a closer match to TRBJ2-5, so the J assignment may be wrong. The sample was blood. CDR3 coding DNA: TGCGCCAGCAGCTTAGGGACAGGGACGGAGACCCAGTACTTC. Translating it yields CASSLGTGTETQYF.